This entry is about one T cell receptor (beta chain). The junction departs from germline at one end; a sequencing error may be responsible. The sample comes from a study of blood T cell repertoires in COVID-19. As originally analysed: The authors estimated nucleated cell counts from reference gene primer amplification. Produced via immunoSEQ multiplex PCR; TCRdb's table is partial and in-frame only. That table gives V, J and clone size, and the DNA gave D and trimming. The sample includes more than 75,000 clones, roughly nine tenths of them seen just once. There are 15 residues in the CDR3. CDR1 is PRHDT, CDR2 FYEKMQ, per germline (reference sequence).

The sequence derives from a man between 25 and 39 years old with acute or convalescent COVID-19. The chain employs TRBV13 and TRBJ1-3; no reliable D call. The source material was peripheral blood. The CDR3 reads CASSLGRSSGNTIYF. For the CDR3, the DNA is TGTGCCAGCAGCCTAGGACGGAGCTCTGGAAACACCATATATTTT.